This TCR beta chain was captured by sequencing in a study of cytomegalovirus exposure and HLA in healthy donors. In regard to this clone: Its antigen is unknown.

Findings and limits, study-wide: Reportedly, diagnosis of cytomegalovirus status by the classifier showed high specificity and sensitivity. Among the CMV-associated chains, a few were confirmed in vitro as specific for CMV antigens. Sequencing likely caused a cluster of highly shared sequence variants.

The CDR3 has 15 residues. Trimming cost V 1 base and J 1 base, with 11 bases left between them. Germline lookup yields CDR1 SGHDT and CDR2 YYEEEE. The primer mix had 60 Vbeta and 13 Jbeta primers. TCRdb keeps only in-frame clones here, not all; method: immunoSEQ multiplex PCR. The sample lists 200,000 to 250,000 clones, approximately 80% occurring once. The TCR originated in a man aged 50 to 60 in good health and CMV-seronegative. The material sequenced was PBMCs. The V call is TRBV5-6, the J call TRBJ1-1; D is possibly TRBD1 (5 bases). CDR3 protein: CASSLYKGSNTEAFF. In nucleotides, the CDR3 is TGTGCCAGCAGCTTGTATAAGGGGTCGAACACTGAAGCTTTCTTT. Supplemented by reference TRBV5-6 and TRBJ1-1, the full variable domain reads DAGVTQSPTHLIKTRGQQVTLRCSPKSGHDTVSWYQQALGQGPQFIFQYYEEEERQRGNFPDRFSGHQFPNYSSELNVNALLLGDSALYLCASSLYKGSNTEAFFGQGTRLTVV.